One T cell receptor (beta chain) is described in this entry. The antigen is not known. At one boundary the junction diverges from the germline segment, which might be a read error. Together with a sample-barcoded 5' primer, a J-beta primer mix was included in a second PCR lasting about 7 to 12 cycles. TCRdb re-called the 5' RACE reads with MiXCR, one entry per CDR3 protein. The data contain 800,000 or so distinct CDR3 sequences, around two thirds of them singletons. The entry originates in a study of blood T cells in healthy people across ages. The germline V gene has CDR1 SQVTM and CDR2 ANQGSEA. The length of the CDR3 is 15 residues. Isolating PBMCs gave at least 7 million of these cells per sample. Whole-study findings and limits: Aged donors had fewer naive CD4+ cells and lower diversity than long-lived donors.

This chain joins TRBV29-1 and TRBJ2-6, with TRBD1 as a possible D gene (6 bases). Source material: blood. The sequence came from a man aged 25 to 45 in good health. Here the CDR3 DNA reads TGCGGCGTTGAATTGACAGGCGCCGGGGCCAACGTCCCGACTTTC. Encoded protein: CGVELTGAGANVPTF.